Each of the 17 T cell receptor beta chains below was sequenced from the same sample in a study of early T cells in non-severe SARS-CoV-2 infection. TCRdb recomputed calls from the 5' RACE reads with MiXCR, one row per CDR3 protein. This table holds about 40,000 distinct CDR3 sequences, approximately 5.9% found once. The source was whole blood, collected at baseline. The receptors shown here come from an adult who was a healthcare worker with PCR-confirmed SARS-CoV-2 infection or an uninfected control (not recorded which).

This clonotype was detected ten times or more. The rearrangement uses TRBV11-2 and TRBJ2-1; TRBD2 matches 11 bases. The germline V gene encodes CDR1 SGHAT and CDR2 FQNNGV. This CDR3 contains 16 residues. V lost 2 bases to trimming and J lost 7 bases; unmatched junction nucleotides: 7. CDR3 coding DNA: TGTGCCAGCAGCTTACAAACTAGCGGGAGTAAGAATGAGCAGTTCTTC. This translates into CASSLQTSGSKNEQFF.

This clonotype was seen repeatedly, ten times or more. The V and J genes are TRBV7-9 and TRBJ2-1, with 10 bases matching TRBD2. The CDR3 totals 14 residues. V was pared by 4 bases and J by 7 bases, with 4 bases of the junction left unmatched. Per germline, CDR1 SEHNR and CDR2 FQNEAQ (reference sequence). CDR3 coding DNA: TGTGCCAGCAGCTCGGGGACTAGCGCAAATGAGCAGTTCTTC. Its translation is CASSSGTSANEQFF. The entire variable domain, with the rest obtained from reference TRBV7-9 and TRBJ2-1, is as follows: DTGVSQNPRHKITKRGQNVTFRCDPISEHNRLYWYRQTLGQGPEFLTYFQNEAQLEKSRLLSDRFSAERPKGSFSTLEIQRTEQGDSAMYLCASSSGTSANEQFFGPGTRLTVL.

This clonotype came up a few times. The chain combines TRBV7-9 with TRBJ2-5; D unresolved. The CDR3 covers 14 residues. V lost 4 bases and J lost 2, with 11 bases in between. Germline loops: CDR1 SEHNR, CDR2 FQNEAQ (reference sequence). CDR3 loop: CASSSRREQETQYF. In DNA, the CDR3 is TGTGCCAGCAGCTCCCGTCGAGAGCAAGAGACCCAGTACTTC. The full variable domain, its missing parts supplied by reference TRBV7-9 and TRBJ2-5, is DTGVSQNPRHKITKRGQNVTFRCDPISEHNRLYWYRQTLGQGPEFLTYFQNEAQLEKSRLLSDRFSAERPKGSFSTLEIQRTEQGDSAMYLCASSSRREQETQYFGPGTRLLVL.

Many counts were recorded for this clonotype. The rearrangement uses TRBV30 and TRBJ1-3; 9 nucleotides agree with TRBD1. The CDR3 covers 17 residues. With 4 bases clipped from V and 2 bases from J, the junction kept 12 bases outside the gene matches. The germline gives CDR1 GTSNPN, CDR2 SVGIG (reference sequence). CDR3 sequence: CAWNRDRVKTAGNTIYF. CDR3 in DNA: TGTGCCTGGAACCGGGACAGGGTAAAGACGGCTGGAAACACCATATATTTT.

The chain links TRBV7-8 to TRBJ2-5; D possibly corresponds to TRBD2 (6 bases). The V and J ends lost 1 base and 4 bases respectively, with 10 bases between them. This CDR3 is built from 14 residues. Looked up from germline, CDR1 is SGHVS and CDR2 is FQNEAQ. Written as DNA, the CDR3 is TGTGCCAGCAGCTTAGAGGGGAGGCGAGAGACCCAGTACTTC. Amino acids: CASSLEGRRETQYF.

This clonotype appeared many times. The chain joins TRBV29-1 to TRBJ1-2; 9 positions agree with TRBD1. The CDR3 runs 16 residues. In germline, CDR1 is SQVTM, CDR2 ANQGSEA. The V and J ends lost 4 bases and 4 bases, in that order; junction bases with no gene match: 13. CDR3 region: CSVVGGQGMGSYGYTF. In nucleotides, the CDR3 is TGCAGCGTTGTGGGCGGACAGGGGATGGGTTCCTATGGCTACACCTTC. The variable domain in full, with the rest retrieved from reference TRBV29-1 and TRBJ1-2, is SAVISQKPSRDICQRGTSLTIQCQVDSQVTMMFWYRQQPGQSLTLIATANQGSEATYESGFVIDKFPISRPNLTFSTLTVSNMSPEDSSIYLCSVVGGQGMGSYGYTFGSGTRLTVV.

This clonotype was observed many times. V is TRBV7-2 and J is TRBJ1-2; 7 nucleotides align to TRBD1. Losses at the gene ends were 5 bases for V and 2 bases for J; bases not matched to a gene: 8. The CDR3 has 15 residues. The germline gives CDR1 SGHTA, CDR2 FQGNSA. CDR3 DNA: TGTGCCAGCAGCCCACAAACAGGGGTCAACTATGGCTACACCTTC. Its protein product is CASSPQTGVNYGYTF.

This clonotype appeared many times. V usage is TRBV11-2 and J usage is TRBJ2-6, with a possible D match to TRBD2 (5 bases). V lost 1 base and J lost 1, with 11 bases in between. This CDR3 spans 17 amino acids. Germline assignment: CDR1 SGHAT and CDR2 FQNNGV. The CDR3 sequence: CASSLGRTSSGANVLTF. CDR3 nucleotides: TGTGCCAGCAGCTTAGGTCGGACTTCATCTGGGGCCAACGTCCTGACTTTC.

The chain joins TRBV20-1 to TRBJ2-3; the D gene could be TRBD1 or TRBD2 (5 bases each). Trimming stripped 6 bases from V and 5 bases from J, with 12 bases between. Germline CDR1 and CDR2: DFQATT and SNEGSKA (reference sequence). The CDR3 has 12 residues. The CDR3 DNA sequence: TGCAGTGCCAGGGACGGACGAGATACGCAGTATTTT. Amino acids: CSARDGRDTQYF.

This clonotype has at least ten counts. The genes are TRBV4-3 and TRBJ1-2; D not certain. Germline V lookup: CDR1 LGHNA, CDR2 YSLEER. The CDR3 sequence is 18 residues long. V lost 0 bases and J 0 bases, leaving 17 bases between the germline ends. The CDR3 DNA sequence: TGCGCCAGCAGCCAAGATTATGGAACAGCTCCCACTAACTATGGCTACACCTTC. Translation gives CASSQDYGTAPTNYGYTF.

This clonotype was detected many times. The rearrangement uses TRBV20-1 and TRBJ1-1; D is uncertain. V was trimmed by 0 bases and J by 1 base, leaving 24 bases between them. The germline V gene has CDR1 DFQATT and CDR2 SNEGSKA (reference sequence). This CDR3 has 19 amino acids. CDR3 bases: TGCAGTGCTAGAGATTTTGGTGGGTGGGAACTCCCGCCGAACACTGAAGCTTTCTTT. Its protein product is CSARDFGGWELPPNTEAFF.

In this sample, this clonotype turned up many times. The chain is built from TRBV6-5 and TRBJ2-7; TRBD2 matches at 13 bases. The CDR3 contains 14 residues. Looked up from germline, CDR1 is MNHEY and CDR2 is SVGAGI. V gave up 6 bases and J gave up 3 bases; unmatched junction bases: 2. The CDR3 nucleotides are TGTGCCAGCAGCGGGACTAGCGGGGACTACGAGCAGTACTTC. Its translation is CASSGTSGDYEQYF.

This clonotype was observed at least ten times. The gene calls are TRBV20-1 and TRBJ2-3; D is perhaps TRBD2 (6 bases). Germline-derived CDR1 and CDR2 are DFQATT and SNEGSKA (reference sequence). Trimming removed 1 base at V and 1 base at J, with 12 bases between. This CDR3 region has 15 residues. CDR3 sequence: CSARADGRGTDTQYF. CDR3 DNA sequence: TGCAGTGCTAGAGCTGACGGGAGAGGCACAGATACGCAGTATTTT.

This clonotype was seen more than once but under ten times. The V call is TRBV7-9, the J call TRBJ2-3; no clear D. The V gene lost 3 bases and the J gene lost 1 base, with 8 bases spanning the gap. The CDR3 runs to 14 residues. Per the germline V gene, CDR1 is SEHNR and CDR2 is FQNEAQ (reference sequence). CDR3 DNA sequence: TGTGCCAGCAGCTTGTTAGATGGCACAGATACGCAGTATTTT. Translation: CASSLLDGTDTQYF.

In its sample, this clonotype was seen many times. The chain has TRBV2 and TRBJ2-7; 8 bases line up with TRBD2. Per the germline V gene, CDR1 is SNHLY and CDR2 is FYNNEI. CDR3 length: 15 amino acids. The V segment lost 3 bases and the J segment 3 bases; nucleotides outside the gene matches: 7. CDR3: CASSDGLAGLYEQYF. For the CDR3, the DNA is TGTGCCAGCAGTGACGGTCTAGCGGGTCTCTACGAGCAGTACTTC.

This sequence joins TRBV7-6 and TRBJ1-6; the D gene is possibly TRBD1 (5 bases). Trimming cost V 1 base and J 10 bases, with 14 bases left between them. This CDR3 has 15 residues. From germline, CDR1 is SGHVS and CDR2 FNYEAQ. The CDR3 region is CASSLGAGSISPLHF. The CDR3 coding sequence is TGTGCCAGCAGCTTAGGGGCAGGGAGCATATCACCCCTCCACTTT.

This clonotype was observed many times. The chain links TRBV2 to TRBJ2-3, with D perhaps matching TRBD1 or TRBD2 (5 bases each). Germline CDR1 SNHLY, CDR2 FYNNEI. The V gene lost 3 bases and the J gene lost 3 bases, with 13 bases spanning the gap. The CDR3 covers 15 residues. This CDR3 is CASSDEGLGTDTQYF. CDR3 sequence (DNA): TGTGCCAGCAGTGATGAGGGGCTGGGAACAGATACGCAGTATTTT.